This entry lists 19 T cell receptor beta chains sequenced from one sample in a study of blood T cell repertoires in COVID-19. Produced via immunoSEQ multiplex PCR; TCRdb's table is partial and in-frame only. The sample holds nearly 350,000 clones, about 90% seen once. The specimen was peripheral blood. These receptors all come from a woman aged 70-85 years with COVID-19, enrolled during active disease.

This clone was seen just once. The chain uses TRBV7-2 and TRBJ1-5; no firm D call. Trimming pared 5 bases from V and 7 bases from J, leaving 12 bases between. Germline lookup yields CDR1 SGHTA and CDR2 FQGNSA. This CDR3 is built from 13 residues. The CDR3 DNA sequence: TGTGCCAGCAGCCCTGGTCCGGTGCAGCCCCAGCATTTT. Its protein product is CASSPGPVQPQHF.

This clone appeared a few times. The V gene is TRBV7-2, the J gene TRBJ1-3, with D possibly matching TRBD1 (6 bases). The V gene's germline CDR1 is SGHTA and CDR2 FQGNSA. The CDR3 extends over 13 amino acids. V lost 5 bases and J lost 3, with 8 bases in between. The CDR3 region has the DNA TGTGCCAGCAGCACGGACAGTGGAAACACCATATATTTT. The encoded protein is CASSTDSGNTIYF.

In this sample, this clone turned up a few times. The chain combines TRBV7-9 with TRBJ1-4; no clear D gene. The CDR3 has 14 amino acids. With 5 bases removed from V and 4 bases from J, the gap between germline ends came to 11 bases. Germline loops: CDR1 SEHNR, CDR2 FQNEAQ (reference sequence). CDR3 loop: CASSLNSYNEKLFF. The DNA of the CDR3 is TGTGCCAGCAGCCTCAACAGCTATAATGAAAAACTGTTTTTT. Based on the CDR3 plus reference TRBV7-9 and TRBJ1-4, the full variable domain is DTGVSQNPRHKITKRGQNVTFRCDPISEHNRLYWYRQTLGQGPEFLTYFQNEAQLEKSRLLSDRFSAERPKGSFSTLEIQRTEQGDSAMYLCASSLNSYNEKLFFGSGTQLSVL.

The chain employs TRBV12-5 and TRBJ1-1; 8 nucleotides agree with TRBD1. With 0 bases clipped from V and 2 bases from J, the junction kept 8 bases outside the gene matches. Germline lookup yields CDR1 LGHNT and CDR2 FRNRAP. The CDR3 length is 17 residues. The CDR3 is CASGLVISGQGNTEAFF. In DNA form, the CDR3 reads TGTGCTAGTGGTTTGGTGATATCAGGACAGGGCAACACTGAAGCTTTCTTT.

This chain links TRBV18 with TRBJ2-1; D uncertain. The V end was cut by 3 bases, the J end by 8 bases, with 8 bases between. The germline V gene encodes CDR1 KGHSH and CDR2 LQKENI. The CDR3 is 12 residues long. CDR3 sequence reads: CASSPSQDEQFF. The CDR3 DNA is TGTGCCAGCTCACCGTCCCAGGATGAGCAGTTCTTC. Together with reference TRBV18 and TRBJ2-1, the CDR3 gives the full variable domain: NAGVMQNPRHLVRRRGQEARLRCSPMKGHSHVYWYRQLPEEGLKFMVYLQKENIIDESGMPKERFSAEFPKEGPSILRIQQVVRGDSAAYFCASSPSQDEQFFGPGTRLTVL.

The chain links TRBV18 to TRBJ2-1; 7 positions agree with TRBD1. Trimming cost V 3 bases and J 8 bases; bases outside gene matches: 10. This CDR3 spans 15 amino acids. CDR1 and CDR2 (germline): KGHSH, LQKENI. CDR3 region: CASSPGQDLSDEQFF. Written as DNA, the CDR3 is TGTGCCAGCTCACCCGGACAGGATCTCAGTGATGAGCAGTTCTTC.

The chain employs TRBV12-5 and TRBJ2-7; 8 positions match TRBD2. Germline V gene data show CDR1 as LGHNT and CDR2 as FRNRAP. V lost 7 bases, J lost 4 bases, and 9 bases stayed unmatched. The CDR3 has 14 amino acids. CDR3 region: CASARGGRPYEQYF. In DNA form, the CDR3 reads TGTGCTAGTGCCCGGGGGGGAAGGCCGTACGAGCAGTACTTC.

The CDR3 loop reads CASSYIKGGRNTEAFF. The CDR3 nucleotides read TGTGCCAGCAGTTACATCAAGGGGGGGAGGAACACTGAAGCTTTCTTT. The chain has TRBV6-2 or TRBV6-3 and TRBJ1-1; perhaps TRBD1 as D (6 bases). Germline CDR1 is MNHEY and CDR2 is SVGEGT. The CDR3 runs to 16 residues. V dropped 2 bases and J dropped 1 base, with 14 bases sitting between them.

This chain uses TRBV6-1 with TRBJ1-4; D remains ambiguous. The CDR3 has 14 amino acids. V lost 2 bases to trimming and J lost 8 bases, with 12 bases between them. Germline CDR1 and CDR2: MNHNS and SASEGT. CDR3 DNA sequence: TGTGCCAGCAGTGAATCCGCTCACGGGGAAAAACTGTTTTTT. It is translated as CASSESAHGEKLFF.

The rearrangement links TRBV6-5 to TRBJ2-5; a weak D match, TRBD1 (6 bases). The CDR3 loop spans 16 amino acids. The V end lost 2 bases, the J end lost 3 bases, and 16 bases lay between the germline ends. Germline values: CDR1 MNHEY, CDR2 SVGAGI. CDR3 region: CASSYEQGRREETQYF. The CDR3 DNA follows: TGTGCCAGCAGTTACGAACAGGGAAGGAGAGAAGAGACCCAGTACTTC.

The genes are TRBV28 and TRBJ1-2, with 7 bases fitting TRBD1. This CDR3 spans 15 amino acids. CDR1 and CDR2 from the germline V gene are MDHEN and SYDVKM. V gave up 8 bases and J gave up 4 bases; unmatched junction bases: 13. The CDR3, as DNA: TGTGCCAGCGCCGGACAGGTCATCCTAATCTATGGCTACACCTTC. It yields the protein CASAGQVILIYGYTF.

J is TRBJ1-4 and V is TRBV27, with D uncertain. CDR1 and CDR2 (germline): MNHEY, SMNVEV (reference sequence). Trimming left V 4 bases short and J 6 bases short, with 6 bases between. The CDR3 length is 12 residues. CDR3 in DNA: TGTGCCAGCAGTTCCCCGGATGAAAAACTGTTTTTT. This gives the protein CASSSPDEKLFF.

The J gene is TRBJ1-3, the V gene TRBV28; tentative D call: TRBD1 (5 bases). CDR3 size: 11 residues. Germline V gene data show CDR1 as MDHEN and CDR2 as SYDVKM. Trimming took off 2 bases at V and 14 bases at J, with 10 bases between the two ends. CDR3: CASSLRQGLYF. Written as DNA, the CDR3 is TGTGCCAGCAGTTTAAGGCAGGGCCTATATTTT.

This clone was seen once. The V call is TRBV19, the J call TRBJ2-3, with 7 bases that match TRBD1. V was clipped by 6 bases and J by 3 bases; unmatched bases: 9. This CDR3 region has 15 residues. CDR1 is LNHDA, CDR2 SQIVND, per germline (reference sequence). Here the CDR3 reads CASRDRHRATDTQYF. As DNA, the CDR3 is TGTGCCAGTAGGGACAGGCACAGGGCGACAGATACGCAGTATTTT.

The chain employs TRBV5-1 and TRBJ1-4; D possibly corresponds to TRBD1 (6 bases). The V gene's germline CDR1 is SGHRS and CDR2 YFSETQ. The CDR3 contains 16 residues. V gave up 1 base and J gave up 8 bases, with 18 bases separating them. CDR3 amino acids: CASSLRGTDQGEKLFF. The CDR3 coding sequence is TGCGCCAGCAGCTTGAGGGGGACCGACCAAGGGGAAAAACTGTTTTTT.

The chain employs TRBV19 and TRBJ2-7, with 8 bases identical to TRBD1. The CDR3 extends over 17 amino acids. V shed 1 base and J 3 bases; nucleotides not matched to a gene: 11. Per the germline V gene, CDR1 is LNHDA and CDR2 is SQIVND (reference sequence). This CDR3 is CASSIAFTGQGYYEQYF. The CDR3 DNA sequence: TGTGCCAGTAGTATAGCGTTTACAGGACAGGGCTACTACGAGCAGTACTTC.

The chain is built from TRBV10-3 and TRBJ1-1; 7 bases line up with TRBD1. Germline CDR1 and CDR2: ENHRY and SYGVKD. CDR3 length equals 15 residues. Losses at the gene ends were 6 bases for V and 1 base for J; bases not matched to a gene: 8. CDR3 loop: CAISAQGTSNTEAFF. The CDR3 DNA sequence: TGTGCCATCAGCGCACAGGGGACCTCGAACACTGAAGCTTTCTTT.

This chain uses TRBV27 with TRBJ2-3; weak D call: TRBD2 (6 bases). From germline, CDR1 is MNHEY and CDR2 SMNVEV (reference sequence). V lost 1 base and J lost 0, with 11 bases in between. The length of the CDR3 is 16 residues. The CDR3 DNA is TGTGCCAGCAGTTTATTGGCGGGAAGAAGCACAGATACGCAGTATTTT. Its translation is CASSLLAGRSTDTQYF.

The rearrangement links TRBV25-1 to TRBJ2-1; 9 bases match TRBD2. J lost 2 bases, V lost 8 bases, and 7 bases had no gene match. This CDR3 comprises 15 residues. Germline-derived CDR1 and CDR2 are MGHDK and SYGVNS. The CDR3 loop is CASSIAGDTYNEQFF. CDR3 DNA: TGTGCCAGCTCTATAGCGGGGGACACCTACAATGAGCAGTTCTTC.